This T cell receptor (beta chain) was captured by sequencing in a study of identical twins. TCRdb re-analysed the 5' RACE reads in MiXCR, keeping a single row per CDR3 protein. This sample has some 760,000 distinct CDR3 sequences; about 20% occur once, and the top ten carry around 13%. A note on this clonotype: Its antigen is unidentified.

V was trimmed by 4 bases and J by 3 bases, leaving 19 bases between them. Germline V CDR1 and CDR2: SEHNR, FQNEAQ (reference sequence). This CDR3 is 16 amino acids long. Study findings and constraints: In beta out-of-frame sequences, the excess sharing between twins was weaker.

These data were likewise used in another study, on T cells expressing NK-cell markers. Per that study: Of eight sequenced donors, seven were HCMV-seropositive and one HCMV-seronegative. Of CD8+ T cells, about 1.0-7.5% belonged to dominant NKG2C+ clonotypes in 5 or 6 donors. Expanded NKG2C+ T cell clones had unclear HCMV specificity.

Specimen: PBMCs. V usage is TRBV7-9 and J usage is TRBJ2-7; unclear D gene. The receptor was derived from a young woman in good health. This chain's CDR3 is CASSSWGGPGVYEQYF. The CDR3, as DNA: TGTGCCAGCAGCTCCTGGGGTGGGCCAGGCGTCTACGAGCAGTACTTC.